This T cell receptor beta chain is drawn from a study of blood T cells in healthy people across ages (dated by TCRdb to between 2014 and 2017). General notes on the study: In model experiments, roughly one uniquely barcoded TCR beta cDNA molecule per two T cells was captured by template switching. Age-related changes in TCR beta repertoire diversity were measured in the study by deep sequencing normalized with unique cDNA molecular identifiers. The donors were divided into four age groups: young (average around 15 years), middle-aged (about 39), aged (about 62) and long-lived (around 87). To avoid experimental bias, donors of different ages were randomly spread across the sequencing lanes. The study analyzed two additional independent replicas of 1 million unique cDNA reads from the same blood draw for two donors, one aged 18 to 30 and one aged 80 or older. Overall results and qualifications from the work: Because the CMV infection status of the donors was unknown, age-related changes in expanded clonotypes may potentially have been confounded. Compared with the aged group, more naive CD4+ T cells, fewer expanded clones and increased TCR diversity were shown by the long-lived group, suggesting age selection. As age increased, observed TCR beta diversity per million T cells dropped in a roughly linear way, and a significant reduction was already evident by age approximately 40. Bulk unsorted PBMC profiling prevented conclusive comparison of naive and antigen-experienced compartments. Observed TCR beta diversity correlated strongly with the percentage of naive T cells measured by flow cytometry. Total diversity estimates from one million sequenced T cells were considered lower bounds and underestimates.

In its sample, this clonotype was seen once. This receptor's antigen is unknown. A junction boundary mismatches the germline segment, possibly from a read error. Taken from the germline V gene, the CDR1 and CDR2 loops are SQVTM and ANQGSEA. From the cysteine through the phenylalanine, the CDR3 covers 12 amino acids. Just the 36-base CDR3 DNA is kept, in frame starting at base 1. The 39 donors, aged 6 to 90 years, were systemically healthy Caucasian individuals from Russia. Roughly 10 milliliters of peripheral blood were collected from each donor into EDTA-treated Vacutainer tubes. Ficoll-Paque density-gradient centrifugation was used to isolate PBMCs, with at least 6.5 million per sample. Trizol reagent was used to extract total RNA from the PBMCs, yielding at least 5.5 micrograms per sample. Naive CD45RAhigh/CD27high T cell percentages were measured by flow cytometry on a PBMC aliquot from every donor.

Library prep was done by 5' RACE. Instrument on record: Illumina HiSeq 2500. A second PCR of about 7 to 12 cycles was run with a J-beta primer mix and a sample-barcoded 5' primer. Each TCR beta cDNA molecule received a unique molecular identifier from a template-switch 5' adaptor carrying 12 random nucleotides. Each sample yielded at least 3 million CDR3-containing paired-end reads. All of the RNA was converted into first-strand cDNA using the Mint cDNA synthesis kit, with a TRBC-specific oligonucleotide serving as the primer. Following uracil-DNA glycosylase treatment, all cDNA underwent a first 18-cycle PCR with the universal primers M1SS and BC2_uni_R. In the original analysis: Each sample was normalized by randomly selecting 1 million high-quality reads, each carrying a distinct molecular identifier. Instead of being binned into consensus sequences, reads with shared molecular identifiers were discarded. MiTCR, run with a Q25 quality threshold and the strictest error-elimination algorithm, handled CDR3 identification, clonotype clustering and error correction. A nonparametric unseen species model using Euler transformation provided a lower-bound estimate of total TCR beta diversity. TCRdb reprocessing: public reads trimmed at Q25 with fastp, clones called with MiXCR, in-frame beta chains kept. Rows with one shared CDR3 protein collapse into an entry with the most common genes and DNA. What appears here as the V and J calls and clone size reflects TCRdb's work, not the paper's. A total of about 320,000 distinct CDR3 sequences appear in this sample, about 25% of them only once. The ten most abundant clones make up approximately 30% of the sample.

Sequencing was performed on blood. This clonotype was obtained from a woman in her 70s in good health. The sequence links TRBV29-1 to TRBJ2-5; the D gene is perhaps TRBD1 or TRBD2, as each covers 5 bases. The DNA sequence follows: TGCAGCGCCCTTACGGGCTCTGGGACCCGGTACTTC. The resulting protein is CSALTGSGTRYF.